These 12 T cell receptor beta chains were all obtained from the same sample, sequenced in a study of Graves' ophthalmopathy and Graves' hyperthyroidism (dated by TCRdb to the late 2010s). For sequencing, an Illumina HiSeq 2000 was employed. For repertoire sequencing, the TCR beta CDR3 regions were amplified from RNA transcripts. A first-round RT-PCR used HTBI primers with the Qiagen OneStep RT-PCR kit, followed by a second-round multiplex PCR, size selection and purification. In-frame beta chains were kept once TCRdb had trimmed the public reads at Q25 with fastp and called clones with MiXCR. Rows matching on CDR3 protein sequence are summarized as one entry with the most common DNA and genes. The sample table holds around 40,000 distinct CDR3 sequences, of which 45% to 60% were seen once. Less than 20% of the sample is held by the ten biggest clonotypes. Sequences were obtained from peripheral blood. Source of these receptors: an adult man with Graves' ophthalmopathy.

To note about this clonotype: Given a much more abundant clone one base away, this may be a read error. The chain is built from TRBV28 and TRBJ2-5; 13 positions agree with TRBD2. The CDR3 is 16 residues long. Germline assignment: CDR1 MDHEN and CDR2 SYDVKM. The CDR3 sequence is CASTPSGTSGEETRYF. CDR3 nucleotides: TGTGCCAGCACCCCATCCGGGACTAGCGGGGAAGAGACCCGGTACTTC.

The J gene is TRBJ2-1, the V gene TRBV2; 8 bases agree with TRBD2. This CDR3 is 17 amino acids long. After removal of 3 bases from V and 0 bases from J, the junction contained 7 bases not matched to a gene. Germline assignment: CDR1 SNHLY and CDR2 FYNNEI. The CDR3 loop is CASSERLAKSSYNEQFF. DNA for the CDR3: TGTGCCAGCAGTGAGAGACTAGCGAAAAGCTCCTACAATGAGCAGTTCTTC.

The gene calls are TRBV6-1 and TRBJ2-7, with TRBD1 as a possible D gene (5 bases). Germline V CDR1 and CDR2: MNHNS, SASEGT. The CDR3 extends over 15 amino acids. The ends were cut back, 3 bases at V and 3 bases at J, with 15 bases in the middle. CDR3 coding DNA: TGTGCCAGCAGTGATCGCCTTGGACACCTCTACGAGCAGTACTTC. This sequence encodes CASSDRLGHLYEQYF.

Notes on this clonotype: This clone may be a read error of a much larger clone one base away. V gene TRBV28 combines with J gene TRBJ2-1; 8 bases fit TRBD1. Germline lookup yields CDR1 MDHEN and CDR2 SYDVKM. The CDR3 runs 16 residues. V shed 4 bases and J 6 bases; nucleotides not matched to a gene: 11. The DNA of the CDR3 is TGTGCCAGCAGTTCTACCGGGACAGGTCATTGCAATGAGCAGTTCTTC. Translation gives CASSSTGTGHCNEQFF.

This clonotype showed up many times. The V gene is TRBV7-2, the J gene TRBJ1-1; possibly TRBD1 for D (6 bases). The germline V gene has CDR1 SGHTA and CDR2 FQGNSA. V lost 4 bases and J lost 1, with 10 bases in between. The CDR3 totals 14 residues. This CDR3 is CASSSWDTNTEAFF. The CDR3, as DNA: TGTGCCAGCAGCTCCTGGGACACGAACACTGAAGCTTTCTTT. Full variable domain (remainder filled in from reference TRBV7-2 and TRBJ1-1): GAGVSQSPSNKVTEKGKDVELRCDPISGHTALYWYRQSLGQGLEFLIYFQGNSAPDKSGLPSDRFSAERTGGSVSTLTIQRTQQEDSAVYLCASSSWDTNTEAFFGQGTRLTVV.

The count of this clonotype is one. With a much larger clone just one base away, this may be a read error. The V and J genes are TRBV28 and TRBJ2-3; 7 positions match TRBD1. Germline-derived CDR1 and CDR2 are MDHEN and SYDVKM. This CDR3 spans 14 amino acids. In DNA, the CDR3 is TGTGCCGGTGGGGCCCCAGACGGGACAGATACGCGGTATTTT. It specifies CAGGAPDGTDTRYF.

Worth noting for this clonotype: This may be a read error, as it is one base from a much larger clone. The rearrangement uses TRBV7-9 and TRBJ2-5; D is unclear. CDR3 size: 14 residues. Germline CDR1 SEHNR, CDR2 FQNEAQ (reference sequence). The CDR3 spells CASSPVNSQETQCF. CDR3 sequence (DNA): TGTGCCAGCTCACCCGTTAACAGCCAAGAGACCCAGTGCTTC.

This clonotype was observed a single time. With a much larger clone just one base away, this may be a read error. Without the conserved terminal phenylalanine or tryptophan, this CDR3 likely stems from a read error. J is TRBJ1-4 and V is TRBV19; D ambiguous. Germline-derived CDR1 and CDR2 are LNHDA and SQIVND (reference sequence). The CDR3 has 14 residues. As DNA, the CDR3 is TGTGCCAGTAGTATGGTAGAGTGGAATGAAGAACTGTTTCTT. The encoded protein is CASSMVEWNEELFL.

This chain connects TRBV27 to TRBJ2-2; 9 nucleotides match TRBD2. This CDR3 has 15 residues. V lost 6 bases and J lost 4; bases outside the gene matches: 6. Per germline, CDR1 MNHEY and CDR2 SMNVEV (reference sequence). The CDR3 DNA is TGTGCCAGCAGCCTAGGGACTAGCATCACCGGGGAGCTGTTTTTT. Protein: CASSLGTSITGELFF.

CDR3 sequence (DNA): TGTGCCAGCAGTGAATCATACAGGCCTACGGACACCGGGGAGCTGTTTTTT. Protein sequence: CASSESYRPTDTGELFF. The J gene is TRBJ2-2, the V gene TRBV25-1, with D possibly matching TRBD1 (5 bases). Trimming took 1 base from V and 3 from J, leaving 15 bases between them. Germline V gene sequence: CDR1 MGHDK, CDR2 SYGVNS. This CDR3 has 17 amino acids.

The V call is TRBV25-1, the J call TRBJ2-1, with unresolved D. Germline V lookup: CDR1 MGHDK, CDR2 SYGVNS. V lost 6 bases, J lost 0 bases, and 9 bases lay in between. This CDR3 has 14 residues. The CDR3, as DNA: TGTGCCAGCAGATTGTCCCTCTCCTACAATGAGCAGTTCTTC. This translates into CASRLSLSYNEQFF.

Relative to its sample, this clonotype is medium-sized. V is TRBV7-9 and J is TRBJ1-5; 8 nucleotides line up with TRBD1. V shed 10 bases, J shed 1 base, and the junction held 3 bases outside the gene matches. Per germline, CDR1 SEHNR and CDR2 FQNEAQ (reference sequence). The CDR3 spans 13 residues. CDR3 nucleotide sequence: TGTGCCATCGGGGACAGGAGCAATCAGCCCCAGCATTTT. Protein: CAIGDRSNQPQHF. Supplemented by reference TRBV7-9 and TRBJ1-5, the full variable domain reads DTGVSQNPRHKITKRGQNVTFRCDPISEHNRLYWYRQTLGQGPEFLTYFQNEAQLEKSRLLSDRFSAERPKGSFSTLEIQRTEQGDSAMYLCAIGDRSNQPQHFGDGTRLSIL.